This T cell receptor beta chain was observed in a study of Ad26.COV2.S vaccination and SARS-CoV-2 variants. Produced via immunoSEQ multiplex PCR; TCRdb's table is partial and in-frame only. The sample includes under 550,000 clones, approximately 87% of them seen just once. Treatment described: some 20 received Ad26.COV2.S at low or high dose, single or two shots; 5 received placebo; per-sample allocation not given. The investigators took samples on day 63 after the first vaccine or placebo injection. V lost 4 bases and J lost 10, with 8 bases in between. The CDR3 is 11 amino acids. V gene TRBV12-3 or TRBV12-4 combines with J gene TRBJ2-1, with a weak D call TRBD2 (6 bases). The sequenced sample was peripheral blood, obtained in a trial of Ad26.COV2.S vaccine versus placebo. The receptor comes from a person aged 18 to 59 who received the Ad26.COV2.S COVID-19 vaccine or a placebo. The CDR3 region has the DNA TGTGCCAGCAGTTCGGGGGAAGAGCAGTTCTTC. As protein: CASSSGEEQFF.